The 30 T cell receptor beta chains below come from one sample, sequenced in a study of circulating and synovial CD4+ cells in juvenile arthritis. TCRdb's table, derived via immunoSEQ multiplex PCR, lists solely in-frame clones and lacks some. The profile shows 30,000 to 40,000 clones, more than 90% of them singletons. Source material: CD4+ T cells from blood. The receptors originated from a human donor with juvenile idiopathic arthritis.

The chain joins TRBV27 to TRBJ1-1, with D unresolved. V was clipped by 5 bases and J by 6 bases, with 16 bases between them. Germline V gene lookup returns CDR1 MNHEY and CDR2 SMNVEV (reference sequence). This CDR3 region has 14 residues. CDR3 loop: CASSPSGRLPEAFF. The CDR3 DNA reads TGTGCCAGCAGTCCCTCAGGCAGGTTACCTGAAGCTTTCTTT.

The rearrangement joins TRBV10-3 to TRBJ1-2; tentative D call: TRBD1 (6 bases). The CDR3 length is 14 residues. CDR1 ENHRY and CDR2 SYGVKD come from the germline V gene. Trimming took off 6 bases at V and 7 bases at J, with 18 bases between the two ends. This chain's CDR3 is CAIRPSRGGVGYTF. CDR3 nucleotides: TGTGCCATCAGACCTTCAAGGGGGGGCGTTGGCTACACCTTC.

The J gene is TRBJ1-4, the V gene TRBV18; no clear D gene. Germline CDR1 reads KGHSH; CDR2 reads LQKENI. Trimming cost V 2 bases and J 8 bases, with 21 bases left between them. The CDR3 totals 17 residues. In DNA, the CDR3 is TGTGCCAGCTCACCATCCACGTACGAATCGCGCGGGGAAAAACTGTTTTTT. Encoded protein: CASSPSTYESRGEKLFF. Using reference TRBV18 and TRBJ1-4 for the parts outside the CDR3, the full variable domain is NAGVMQNPRHLVRRRGQEARLRCSPMKGHSHVYWYRQLPEEGLKFMVYLQKENIIDESGMPKERFSAEFPKEGPSILRIQQVVRGDSAAYFCASSPSTYESRGEKLFFGSGTQLSVL.

This rearrangement joins TRBV5-1 to TRBJ1-6, with a possible D match to TRBD1 (5 bases). The CDR3 has 15 residues. Germline-derived CDR1 and CDR2 are SGHRS and YFSETQ. V lost 2 bases and J lost 7, with 13 bases in between. CDR3 DNA sequence: TGCGCCAGCAGCTTTATCGACAGCCTCAATTCACCCCTCCACTTT. Its protein product is CASSFIDSLNSPLHF.

The chain employs TRBV18 and TRBJ1-1; a weak D match, TRBD1 (5 bases). V was cut by 3 bases and J by 1 base, with 6 bases left in between. Germline CDR1 is KGHSH and CDR2 is LQKENI. This CDR3 spans 13 amino acids. The CDR3 loop is CASSPQGNTEAFF. CDR3 DNA sequence: TGTGCCAGCTCACCCCAGGGGAACACTGAAGCTTTCTTT.

The rearrangement uses TRBV10-3 and TRBJ1-2; a weak D match, TRBD1 (6 bases). The CDR3 runs 14 residues. Germline V gene lookup returns CDR1 ENHRY and CDR2 SYGVKD. Between the trimmed V and J ends, which lost 3 bases and 3 bases, there was a span of 11 bases. The CDR3 DNA sequence: TGTGCCATCAGTGAAGGGACACGGTACTATGGCTACACCTTC. Translated: CAISEGTRYYGYTF.

The V call is TRBV29-1, the J call TRBJ2-3; D is perhaps TRBD1 (6 bases). This CDR3 has 13 residues. Germline CDR1 is SQVTM and CDR2 is ANQGSEA. The germline V and J ends were trimmed by 4 bases and 2 bases, with 10 bases remaining between them. Here the CDR3 reads CSVAGAYTDTQYF. As DNA, the CDR3 is TGCAGCGTTGCAGGGGCTTACACAGATACGCAGTATTTT.

The CDR3 spells CAISVSNYEQYF. CDR3 in DNA: TGTGCCATCAGTGTCTCTAACTACGAGCAGTACTTC. The chain combines TRBV10-3 with TRBJ2-7; D unclear. CDR1 is ENHRY and CDR2 is SYGVKD in the germline V gene. The CDR3 has 12 amino acids. Trimming pared 4 bases from V and 3 bases from J, leaving 7 bases between.

The V gene is TRBV6-1, the J gene TRBJ2-7; D possibly corresponds to TRBD1 (5 bases). This CDR3 comprises 13 residues. Trimming removed 4 bases from V and 3 bases from J, with 10 bases in between. In germline, CDR1 is MNHNS, CDR2 SASEGT. CDR3 residues: CASSAQGRYEQYF. The CDR3, as DNA: TGTGCCAGCAGTGCCCAGGGTCGCTACGAGCAGTACTTC.

The V and J genes are TRBV5-1 and TRBJ2-7; D gene unclear. The CDR3 runs 14 residues. Germline CDR1 is SGHRS and CDR2 is YFSETQ. Trimming shortened V by 4 bases and J by 2 bases, and 13 bases separated the two germline ends. The CDR3 DNA reads as TGCGCCAGCAGCCTGGCTCTAATGGCCTACGAGCAGTACTTC. Protein: CASSLALMAYEQYF. Variable domain in full (rest from reference TRBV5-1 and TRBJ2-7): KAGVTQTPRYLIKTRGQQVTLSCSPISGHRSVSWYQQTPGQGLQFLFEYFSETQRNKGNFPGRFSGRQFSNSRSEMNVSTLELGDSALYLCASSLALMAYEQYFGPGTRLTVT.

This sequence joins TRBV19 and TRBJ2-7; tentatively, D is TRBD1 (5 bases). This CDR3 is 11 amino acids long. Per germline, CDR1 LNHDA and CDR2 SQIVND (reference sequence). Trimming stripped 4 bases from V and 5 bases from J, with 6 bases between. CDR3 nucleotides: TGTGCCAGTAGTAACAGGAACGAGCAGTACTTC. Its protein product is CASSNRNEQYF.

J is TRBJ1-1 and V is TRBV4-3; a possible D gene is TRBD1 (5 bases). The CDR3 length is 17 residues. Trimming removed 0 bases at V and 0 bases at J, with 14 bases between. Germline V CDR1 and CDR2: LGHNA, YSLEER. This CDR3 is CASSQDTRAGMNTEAFF. The DNA of the CDR3 is TGCGCCAGCAGCCAAGATACTCGGGCAGGGATGAACACTGAAGCTTTCTTT.

This rearrangement joins TRBV5-5 to TRBJ1-1; 10 nucleotides agree with TRBD1. This CDR3 has 15 residues. V was clipped by 4 bases and J by 2 bases; unmatched bases: 5. Per germline, CDR1 SGHKS and CDR2 YYEKEE (reference sequence). The CDR3 DNA reads as TGTGCCAGCAGCGCTTTGACAGGGGGCAACACTGAAGCTTTCTTT. Translation gives CASSALTGGNTEAFF.

The chain uses TRBV5-1 and TRBJ2-5; 10 bases are shared with TRBD2. The V segment lost 4 bases and the J segment 0 bases; nucleotides outside the gene matches: 9. The germline V gene encodes CDR1 SGHRS and CDR2 YFSETQ. The CDR3 totals 17 residues. The CDR3 region is CASSATRTSGYQETQYF. CDR3 in DNA: TGCGCCAGCAGCGCTACACGGACTAGCGGTTACCAAGAGACCCAGTACTTC.

The chain recombines TRBV2 with TRBJ1-3, with a tentative D call TRBD1 (6 bases). The length of the CDR3 is 15 residues. Deletions cut 3 bases from V and 0 bases from J, with 9 bases between. The germline gives CDR1 SNHLY, CDR2 FYNNEI. CDR3 nucleotides: TGTGCCAGCAGTGATCAGGGGAACTCTGGAAACACCATATATTTT. It encodes CASSDQGNSGNTIYF.

The gene calls are TRBV29-1 and TRBJ1-1, with D maybe TRBD1 (6 bases). The CDR3 consists of 13 residues. Trimming removed 4 bases at V and 4 bases at J, with 13 bases between. Germline V gene lookup returns CDR1 SQVTM and CDR2 ANQGSEA. The DNA of the CDR3 is TGCAGCGTTGGCAGGGGCGGTGGCACTGAAGCTTTCTTT. Residues: CSVGRGGGTEAFF.

The chain uses TRBV7-9 and TRBJ2-1; 7 positions match TRBD2. The V segment lost 3 bases and the J segment 3 bases; nucleotides outside the gene matches: 11. CDR1 is SEHNR, CDR2 FQNEAQ, per germline (reference sequence). The CDR3 sequence is 17 residues long. CDR3 nucleotides: TGTGCCAGCAGCTTGAGCCCCCCAGCGGGAAACTACAATGAGCAGTTCTTC. Protein product: CASSLSPPAGNYNEQFF.

The V gene is TRBV14, the J gene TRBJ2-6; a possible D gene is TRBD2 (5 bases). Per germline, CDR1 SGHDN and CDR2 FVKESK. This CDR3 spans 18 amino acids. V lost 1 base, J lost 0 bases, and 13 bases lay in between. The CDR3 reads CASSQVGGLLSGANVLTF. CDR3 in DNA: TGTGCCAGCAGCCAAGTAGGAGGATTGCTCTCTGGGGCCAACGTCCTGACTTTC.

The gene calls are TRBV5-4 and TRBJ2-2; 8 nucleotides line up with TRBD1. The CDR3 contains 18 residues. CDR1 is SGHNT and CDR2 is YYREEE in the germline V gene (reference sequence). V shed 0 bases, J shed 1 base, and the junction held 8 bases outside the gene matches. The CDR3 region has the DNA TGTGCCAGCAGCTTGGCTTTCAGGGGGCGACGGAACACCGGGGAGCTGTTTTTT. It specifies CASSLAFRGRRNTGELFF.

V is TRBV29-1 and J is TRBJ2-1; D is perhaps TRBD2 (7 bases). The length of the CDR3 is 13 residues. Per the germline V gene, CDR1 is SQVTM and CDR2 is ANQGSEA. Trimming left V 4 bases short and J 5 bases short, with 12 bases between. CDR3 loop: CSVAGGLDNEQFF. The CDR3 DNA sequence: TGCAGCGTTGCGGGGGGCTTGGACAATGAGCAGTTCTTC.

The chain has TRBV18 and TRBJ1-4, with 7 nucleotides matching TRBD1. The V segment lost 3 bases and the J segment 5 bases; nucleotides outside the gene matches: 9. The CDR3 runs 16 residues. Germline V CDR1 and CDR2: KGHSH, LQKENI. For the CDR3, the DNA is TGTGCCAGCTCACCGACCCAGGACAGGACCAATGAAAAACTGTTTTTT. Translated, it gives CASSPTQDRTNEKLFF.

CDR3 sequence: CASSLAEVTNEQYF. The CDR3 DNA reads as TGTGCCAGCAGCTTAGCTGAGGTCACCAACGAGCAGTACTTC. This sequence joins TRBV11-2 and TRBJ2-7, with D unclear. This CDR3 comprises 14 residues. The germline gives CDR1 SGHAT, CDR2 FQNNGV. V lost 1 base and J 5 bases, leaving 12 bases between the germline ends.

V is TRBV7-9 and J is TRBJ1-5, with 7 bases that match TRBD1. The CDR3 extends over 13 amino acids. The V and J ends lost 3 bases and 5 bases, in that order; junction bases with no gene match: 1. Germline CDR1 SEHNR, CDR2 FQNEAQ (reference sequence). CDR3 loop: CASSLGQHQPQHF. The CDR3 bases are TGTGCCAGCAGCTTGGGACAGCATCAGCCCCAGCATTTT.

The chain couples TRBV7-3 to TRBJ2-7, with TRBD2 as a possible D gene (7 bases). From germline, CDR1 is SGHTA and CDR2 FQGTGA. V lost 5 bases and J lost 3, with 17 bases in between. The CDR3 loop spans 15 amino acids. CDR3 coding DNA: TGTGCCAGCAGCCCGGGGGGCTCCGTGTTCTACGAGCAGTACTTC. Protein sequence: CASSPGGSVFYEQYF.

This chain's CDR3 is CAISSGTLNTGELFF. The CDR3 DNA is TGTGCCATCAGTTCCGGGACACTGAACACCGGGGAGCTGTTTTTT. V is TRBV10-3 and J is TRBJ2-2, with a possible D match to TRBD1 (6 bases). CDR3 size: 15 residues. Germline values: CDR1 ENHRY, CDR2 SYGVKD. The V end was cut by 5 bases, the J end by 1 base, with 11 bases between.

This chain links TRBV6-5 with TRBJ2-7; 8 nucleotides agree with TRBD1. J gave up 0 bases and V 4 bases, and 2 bases lay outside the gene matches. The CDR3 covers 14 residues. Germline CDR1 reads MNHEY; CDR2 reads SVGAGI. The CDR3 here is CASSSGQGSYEQYF. The CDR3 nucleotides read TGTGCCAGCAGTTCAGGACAGGGCTCCTACGAGCAGTACTTC.

This chain uses TRBV29-1 with TRBJ2-7; tentative D call: TRBD2 (6 bases). The germline gives CDR1 SQVTM, CDR2 ANQGSEA. V gave up 4 bases and J gave up 3 bases, with 10 bases separating them. This CDR3 contains 12 residues. The CDR3 loop is CSVAGGDYEQYF. The CDR3 coding sequence is TGCAGCGTTGCGGGCGGGGACTACGAGCAGTACTTC.

J is TRBJ2-7 and V is TRBV5-1; D might be TRBD2 (5 bases). This CDR3 region has 16 residues. With 4 bases removed from V and 0 bases from J, the gap between germline ends came to 17 bases. From germline, CDR1 is SGHRS and CDR2 YFSETQ. CDR3 in DNA: TGCGCCAGCAGCCCGGAGGCCGGATTGAGCTCCTACGAGCAGTACTTC. It is translated as CASSPEAGLSSYEQYF.

The V call is TRBV28, the J call TRBJ2-5; D might be TRBD1 (6 bases). This CDR3 comprises 12 residues. Germline V gene sequence: CDR1 MDHEN, CDR2 SYDVKM. V lost 5 bases and J 11 bases, leaving 15 bases between the germline ends. In DNA form, the CDR3 reads TGTGCCAGCAGTATCAACCGGGACACACAGTACTTC. Its translation is CASSINRDTQYF.

J is TRBJ2-5 and V is TRBV25-1; perhaps TRBD2 as D (6 bases). The CDR3 consists of 13 residues. The germline gives CDR1 MGHDK, CDR2 SYGVNS. The V and J ends lost 2 bases and 5 bases respectively, with 9 bases between them. The CDR3 region is CASSEAGRETQYF. The CDR3, as DNA: TGTGCCAGCAGTGAAGCGGGGAGGGAGACCCAGTACTTC.